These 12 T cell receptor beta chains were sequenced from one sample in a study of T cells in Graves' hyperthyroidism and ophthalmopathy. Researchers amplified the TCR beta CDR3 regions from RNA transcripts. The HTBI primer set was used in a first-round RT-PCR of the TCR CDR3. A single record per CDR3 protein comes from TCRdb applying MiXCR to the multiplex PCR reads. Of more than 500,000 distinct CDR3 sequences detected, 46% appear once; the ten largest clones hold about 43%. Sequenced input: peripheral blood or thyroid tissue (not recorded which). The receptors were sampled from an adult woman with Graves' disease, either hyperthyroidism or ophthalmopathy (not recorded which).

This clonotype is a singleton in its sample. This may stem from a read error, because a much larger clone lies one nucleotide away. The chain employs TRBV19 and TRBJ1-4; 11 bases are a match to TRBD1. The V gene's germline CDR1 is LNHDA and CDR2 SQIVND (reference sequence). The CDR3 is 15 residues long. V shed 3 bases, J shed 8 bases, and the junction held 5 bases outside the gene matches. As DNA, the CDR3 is TGTGCCAGTAGTATCCGGACAGGGGGCGACGAAAAACTGTTTTTT. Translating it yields CASSIRTGGDEKLFF.

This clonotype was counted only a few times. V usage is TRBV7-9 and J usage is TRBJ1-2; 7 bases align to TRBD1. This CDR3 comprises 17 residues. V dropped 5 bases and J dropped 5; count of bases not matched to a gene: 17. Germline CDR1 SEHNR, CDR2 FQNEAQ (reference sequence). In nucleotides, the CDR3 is TGTGCCAGCAGCCTCCAAGCCGGACAGGCTATGGGGTATGGCTACACCTTC. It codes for CASSLQAGQAMGYGYTF.

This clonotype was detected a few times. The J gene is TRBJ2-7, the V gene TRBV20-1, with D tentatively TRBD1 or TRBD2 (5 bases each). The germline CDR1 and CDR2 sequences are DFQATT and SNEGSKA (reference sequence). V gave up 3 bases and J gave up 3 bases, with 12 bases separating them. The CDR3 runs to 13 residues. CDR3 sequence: CSARPLGVYEQYF. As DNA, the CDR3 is TGCAGTGCTAGGCCTCTGGGGGTCTACGAGCAGTACTTC.

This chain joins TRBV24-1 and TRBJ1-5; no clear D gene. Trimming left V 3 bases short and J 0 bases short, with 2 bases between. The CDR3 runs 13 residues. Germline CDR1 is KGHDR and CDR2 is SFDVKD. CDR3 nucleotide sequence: TGTGCCACCAGTGATAGTAGCAATCAGCCCCAGCATTTT. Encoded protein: CATSDSSNQPQHF.

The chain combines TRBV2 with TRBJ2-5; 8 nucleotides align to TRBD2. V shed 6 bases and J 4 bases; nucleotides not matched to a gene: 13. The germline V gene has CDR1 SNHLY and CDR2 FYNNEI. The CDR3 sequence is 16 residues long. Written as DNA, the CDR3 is TGTGCCAGCAGAAGTAGGGTCGGGAGGGAACGAGAGACCCAGTACTTC. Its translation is CASRSRVGRERETQYF. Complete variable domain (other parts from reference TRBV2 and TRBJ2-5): EPEVTQTPSHQVTQMGQEVILRCVPISNHLYFYWYRQILGQKVEFLVSFYNNEISEKSEIFDDQFSVERPDGSNFTLKIRSTKLEDSAMYFCASRSRVGRERETQYFGPGTRLLVL.

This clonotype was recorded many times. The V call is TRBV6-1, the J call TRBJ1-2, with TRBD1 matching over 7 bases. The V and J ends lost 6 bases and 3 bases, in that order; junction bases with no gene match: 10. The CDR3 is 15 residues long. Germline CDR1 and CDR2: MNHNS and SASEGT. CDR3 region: CASRVDRESYYGYTF. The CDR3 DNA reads TGTGCCAGCAGAGTCGACAGGGAGTCCTACTATGGCTACACCTTC.

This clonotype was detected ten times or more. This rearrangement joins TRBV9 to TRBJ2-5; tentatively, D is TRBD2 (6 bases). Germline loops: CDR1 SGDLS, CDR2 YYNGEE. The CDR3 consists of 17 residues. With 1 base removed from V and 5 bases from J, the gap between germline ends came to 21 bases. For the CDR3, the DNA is TGTGCCAGCAGCGTAAGACCTCTGAGGGAGGAGGGGGAGACCCAGTACTTC. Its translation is CASSVRPLREEGETQYF.

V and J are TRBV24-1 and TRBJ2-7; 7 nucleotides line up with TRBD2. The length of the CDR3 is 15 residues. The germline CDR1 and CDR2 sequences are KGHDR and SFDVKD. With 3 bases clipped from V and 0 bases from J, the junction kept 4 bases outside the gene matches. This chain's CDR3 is CATSDGDYSSYEQYF. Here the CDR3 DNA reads TGTGCCACCAGTGATGGGGACTACAGCTCCTACGAGCAGTACTTC.

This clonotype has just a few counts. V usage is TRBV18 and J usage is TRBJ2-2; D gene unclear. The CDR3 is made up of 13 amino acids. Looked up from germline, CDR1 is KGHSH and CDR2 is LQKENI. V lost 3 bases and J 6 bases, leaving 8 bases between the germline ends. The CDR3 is CASSPLDAGELFF. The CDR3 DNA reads TGTGCCAGCTCACCTTTGGACGCCGGGGAGCTGTTTTTT. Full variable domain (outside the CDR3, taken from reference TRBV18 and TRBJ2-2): NAGVMQNPRHLVRRRGQEARLRCSPMKGHSHVYWYRQLPEEGLKFMVYLQKENIIDESGMPKERFSAEFPKEGPSILRIQQVVRGDSAAYFCASSPLDAGELFFGEGSRLTVL.

The CDR3 DNA follows: TGTGCCAGCAGGAGAACTAGCGGGATCTCCGAGCAGTACTTC. It encodes CASRRTSGISEQYF. The genes are TRBV2 and TRBJ2-7, with 10 bases fitting TRBD2. The V gene end was trimmed by 6 bases and the J gene end by 6 bases; junction bases not matched to a gene: 8. This CDR3 spans 14 amino acids. Germline V CDR1 and CDR2: SNHLY, FYNNEI.

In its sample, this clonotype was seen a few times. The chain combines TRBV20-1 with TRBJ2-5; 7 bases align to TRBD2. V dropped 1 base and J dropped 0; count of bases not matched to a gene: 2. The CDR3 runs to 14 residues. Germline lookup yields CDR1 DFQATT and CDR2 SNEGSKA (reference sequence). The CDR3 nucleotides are TGCAGTGCTAGAGCGGGGGGATACCAAGAGACCCAGTACTTC. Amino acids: CSARAGGYQETQYF.

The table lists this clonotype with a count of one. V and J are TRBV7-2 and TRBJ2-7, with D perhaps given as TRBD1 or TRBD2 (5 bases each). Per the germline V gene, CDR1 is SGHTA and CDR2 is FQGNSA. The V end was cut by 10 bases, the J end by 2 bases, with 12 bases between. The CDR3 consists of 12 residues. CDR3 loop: CAIQVGPYEQYF. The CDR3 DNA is TGTGCCATTCAGGTGGGACCCTACGAGCAGTACTTC.